This passage covers 10 T cell receptor beta chains from one sample sequenced in a study of blood T cell repertoires in COVID-19. Libraries were prepared by immunoSEQ multiplex PCR; TCRdb keeps only in-frame clonotypes and omits some of them. The sample records around 170,000 clones, roughly 88% being singletons. The sequenced sample was peripheral blood. The receptor source for this set is a woman aged 60-75 years with acute or convalescent COVID-19.

The chain's CDR3 is CASSISFNEKLFF. CDR3 DNA: TGCGCCAGCAGCATTTCCTTTAATGAAAAACTGTTTTTT. The V gene is TRBV5-1, the J gene TRBJ1-4; D not certain. V was cut by 4 bases and J by 4 bases, with 8 bases left in between. Per germline, CDR1 SGHRS and CDR2 YFSETQ. The CDR3 is made up of 13 amino acids. Full variable domain (rest looked up from reference TRBV5-1 and TRBJ1-4): KAGVTQTPRYLIKTRGQQVTLSCSPISGHRSVSWYQQTPGQGLQFLFEYFSETQRNKGNFPGRFSGRQFSNSRSEMNVSTLELGDSALYLCASSISFNEKLFFGSGTQLSVL.

The gene calls are TRBV7-3 and TRBJ2-3; TRBD2 matches 10 bases. Germline V lookup: CDR1 SGHTA, CDR2 FQGTGA. V was clipped by 1 base and J by 3 bases; unmatched bases: 4. This CDR3 is 16 amino acids long. CDR3 residues: CASSLNSGGVTDTQYF. In nucleotides, the CDR3 is TGTGCCAGCAGCTTAAACAGCGGGGGGGTTACAGATACGCAGTATTTT.

The gene calls are TRBV29-1 and TRBJ2-5; 9 bases align to TRBD1. The CDR3 extends over 12 amino acids. Trimming took 6 bases from V and 2 from J; bases not matched to a gene: 1. CDR1 SQVTM and CDR2 ANQGSEA come from the germline V gene. The CDR3 sequence is CSVDRGQETQYF. In DNA, the CDR3 is TGCAGCGTCGACAGGGGGCAAGAGACCCAGTACTTC.

This chain links TRBV11-2 with TRBJ2-7; 9 bases agree with TRBD1. Germline lookup yields CDR1 SGHAT and CDR2 FQNNGV. The CDR3 length is 14 residues. Trimming took 4 bases from V and 3 from J; bases not matched to a gene: 4. The CDR3 sequence is CASSSGQGYYEQYF. In DNA form, the CDR3 reads TGTGCCAGCAGCTCGGGACAGGGCTACTACGAGCAGTACTTC.

The chain joins TRBV3-1 (or the pseudogene TRBV3-2) to TRBJ2-4; 9 bases map to TRBD2. Germline CDR1 and CDR2: LGHDT and YNNKEL (reference sequence). CDR3 length: 15 residues. V lost 6 bases and J lost 0; bases outside the gene matches: 3. In DNA form, the CDR3 reads TGTGCCAGCAGTCCGCGGGGGGGAGCCAAAAACATTCAGTACTTC. Amino acids: CASSPRGGAKNIQYF.

The chain combines TRBV6-5 with TRBJ1-1; 8 positions agree with TRBD1. The CDR3 runs 15 residues. Germline-derived CDR1 and CDR2 are MNHEY and SVGAGI. J gave up 5 bases and V 8 bases, and 13 bases lay outside the gene matches. In DNA, the CDR3 is TGTGCCAGCTTAAAACGGACAGGGTTAGAGACTGAAGCTTTCTTT. This encodes CASLKRTGLETEAFF.

This rearrangement joins TRBV10-1 to TRBJ2-3; tentatively, D is TRBD2 (6 bases). Per the germline V gene, CDR1 is WNHNN and CDR2 is SYGVQD (reference sequence). With 8 bases removed from V and 2 bases from J, the gap between germline ends came to 11 bases. The CDR3 length is 13 residues. In nucleotides, the CDR3 is TGCGCCAGCCGGAGGGCCCCCACAGATACGCAGTATTTT. Protein product: CASRRAPTDTQYF.

The chain joins TRBV5-4 to TRBJ1-4; D ambiguous. Germline-derived CDR1 and CDR2 are SGHNT and YYREEE (reference sequence). The V end lost 4 bases, the J end lost 5 bases, and 6 bases lay between the germline ends. The CDR3 has 12 residues. In nucleotides, the CDR3 is TGTGCCAGCAGCCAAACAAATGAAAAACTGTTTTTT. This encodes CASSQTNEKLFF.

J is TRBJ1-2 and V is TRBV6-5, with D perhaps matching TRBD1 (5 bases). V was shortened by 4 bases and J by 4 bases, with 10 bases between the two germline ends. Germline CDR1 and CDR2: MNHEY and SVGAGI. The CDR3 runs to 13 residues. CDR3 sequence (DNA): TGTGCCAGCAGTTCCCTCGGGGGCTATGGCTACACCTTC. Residues: CASSSLGGYGYTF.

The V gene is TRBV7-2, the J gene TRBJ2-7; 9 nucleotides match TRBD2. Trimming cost V 5 bases and J 1 base; bases outside gene matches: 9. Looked up from germline, CDR1 is SGHTA and CDR2 is FQGNSA. The CDR3 length is 16 residues. CDR3 sequence: CASSPAVSGGSYEQYF. The DNA for the CDR3 is TGTGCCAGCAGCCCTGCCGTCAGCGGGGGGTCCTACGAGCAGTACTTC.